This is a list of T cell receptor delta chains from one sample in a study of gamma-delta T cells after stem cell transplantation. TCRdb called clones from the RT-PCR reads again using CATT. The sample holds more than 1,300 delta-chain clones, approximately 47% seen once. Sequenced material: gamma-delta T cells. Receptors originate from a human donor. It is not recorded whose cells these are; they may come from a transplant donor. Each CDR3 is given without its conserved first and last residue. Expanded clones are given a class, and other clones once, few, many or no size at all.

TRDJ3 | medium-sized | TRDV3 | AFSVAGLSTGGFSSWDTRQMF
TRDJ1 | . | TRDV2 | ACDNLPGTGGYRWYTDKLI
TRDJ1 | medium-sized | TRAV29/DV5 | AASVMHVSILGDNTDKLI
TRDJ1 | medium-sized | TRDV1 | ALAPILGATRLTDKLI
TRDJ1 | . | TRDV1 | SVPSLMALLGDTTPTRYPCTDKLI
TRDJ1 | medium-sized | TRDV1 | ALGELRPYWGPYTDKLI
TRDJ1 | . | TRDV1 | ALGEYYQYWGIPDKLI
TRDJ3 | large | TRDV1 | ALGERSNTAGYASWDTRQMF
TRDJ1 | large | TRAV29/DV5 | SVLLCSKFLLGVYTDKLI
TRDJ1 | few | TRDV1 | ALGGIPTGDTITDKLI
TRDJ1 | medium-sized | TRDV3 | AFLPVDPRVALGDTDKLI
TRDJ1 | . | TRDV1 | ALGELGLPRTGGETDKLI
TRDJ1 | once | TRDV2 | ACEPLPTGGLGDTELI
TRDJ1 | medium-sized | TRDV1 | ALGELESQPGGSDTDKLI
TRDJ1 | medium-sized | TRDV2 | ACDTEFTGGSLPYTDKLI
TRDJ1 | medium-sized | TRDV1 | ALGEPKLRASPGRTGGYGDKLI
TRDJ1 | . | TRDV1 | ALGELVPYLLGERYTDKLI
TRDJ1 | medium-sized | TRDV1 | ALGAGLPWRIVTGGFGSDKLI
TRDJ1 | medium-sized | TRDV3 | ASPLFLPSSFGDKLI
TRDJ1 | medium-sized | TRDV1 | ALGSTFLSGIRNTDKLI
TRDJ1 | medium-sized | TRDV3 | AFIPRLSYRGKLI
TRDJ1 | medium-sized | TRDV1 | ALGELEIWVNPLLRYWGRLYTDKLI
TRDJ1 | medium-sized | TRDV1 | ALGELSASSTPGTYTDKLI
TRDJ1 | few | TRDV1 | ALGELELPLAGGYTDKLI
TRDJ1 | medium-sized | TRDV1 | ALATPGDSKTDKLI
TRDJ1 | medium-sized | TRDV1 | ALGEVLWGPNTDKLI
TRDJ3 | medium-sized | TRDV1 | ALGDSRAFLRWGYLSPSSWDTRQMF
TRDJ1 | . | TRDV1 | ALGELWGYSGTLGARKLI
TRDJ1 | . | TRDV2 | ACDTVNTGGKAYTDKLI
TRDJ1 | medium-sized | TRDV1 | ALGEGPGFPLYLLHTDKLI
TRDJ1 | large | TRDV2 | ACDTAVGGDTLYTDKLI
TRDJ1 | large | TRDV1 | ALGEPYGLGDISDKLI
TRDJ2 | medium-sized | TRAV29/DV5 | AASAKLGDPTAQLF
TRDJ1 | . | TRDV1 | SGESPSPRRWGIPRGDKLI
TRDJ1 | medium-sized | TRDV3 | AFSGLDLLGDICTVEADKLI
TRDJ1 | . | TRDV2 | ACDYLLGDTTYTDKLI
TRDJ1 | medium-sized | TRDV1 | ALGEPHSDRTHVGKLI
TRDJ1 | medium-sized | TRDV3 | AFTTRYWGITLDKLI
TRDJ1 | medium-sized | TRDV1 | ALGEPLLQGGQRKRYTDKLI
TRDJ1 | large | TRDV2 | ACDTELGDTRGIEADKLI
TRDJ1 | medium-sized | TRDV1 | ALGESISSWSHTDKLI
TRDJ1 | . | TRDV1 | ALGAGHGALKLI
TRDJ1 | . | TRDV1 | ALGDRGWDTDKLI
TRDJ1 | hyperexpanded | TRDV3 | AFQFRGVPSDYTDKLI
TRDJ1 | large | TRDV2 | ACDTIVLGDTRVTDKLI
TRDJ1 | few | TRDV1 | ALGEESLGDRAYTDKLI
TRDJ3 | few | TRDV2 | ACDQVTLGSWDTRQMF
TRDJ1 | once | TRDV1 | ALGPSYELGGQEYTDKLI
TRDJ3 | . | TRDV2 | ACDLSTGGYASWDTRQMF
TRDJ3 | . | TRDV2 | ACDPTGGLSSWDTRQMF
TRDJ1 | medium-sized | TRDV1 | ALGELCPSLHGRYHSCSSDKLI
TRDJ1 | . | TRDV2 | ACDELGDRVIQIRKISKLI
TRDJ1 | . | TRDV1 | ALGERTTTPAGILRTDKLI
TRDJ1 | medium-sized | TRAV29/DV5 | AASEGVVRTGGDVGYTDKLI
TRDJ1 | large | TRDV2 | ACDTGAPTYTDKLI
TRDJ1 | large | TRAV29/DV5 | AAGGIRSTDKLI
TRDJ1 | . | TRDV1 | ALGESYNPQLIQTYTDKLI